Presented here are 17 T cell receptor beta chains from one specimen sequenced in a study of T cells in Graves' hyperthyroidism and ophthalmopathy. RNA transcripts served as the template for amplifying TCR beta CDR3 regions. The study used the HTBI primer set for a first-round RT-PCR of the TCR CDR3. TCRdb re-called the multiplex PCR reads through MiXCR, storing one row per CDR3 protein. The table shows about 640,000 distinct CDR3 sequences, with less than 25% occurring only once. Sequenced input: blood. These receptor sequences come from a man aged 30 to 45 with Graves' ophthalmopathy.

This clonotype was observed at least ten times. This chain uses TRBV2 with TRBJ2-1; a possible D gene is TRBD1 (5 bases). Germline assignment: CDR1 SNHLY and CDR2 FYNNEI. The CDR3 totals 11 residues. The ends were cut back, 6 bases at V and 10 bases at J, with 10 bases in the middle. The CDR3 DNA follows: TGTGCCAGCAGCTTACAGGTGGAGCAGTTCTTC. Translation gives CASSLQVEQFF.

The sample holds a few counts of this clonotype. The rearrangement links TRBV6-1 to TRBJ2-7; TRBD2 might be the D (6 bases). Trimming left V 8 bases short and J 3 bases short, with 26 bases between. The CDR3 consists of 17 residues. Looked up from germline, CDR1 is MNHNS and CDR2 is SASEGT. The CDR3: CASHLDGNSGTIYEQYF. DNA of the CDR3: TGTGCCAGCCACCTAGATGGGAATAGCGGAACAATCTACGAGCAGTACTTC.

V is TRBV6-1 and J is TRBJ1-1; 8 bases agree with TRBD1. V lost 11 bases to trimming and J lost 4 bases; unmatched junction nucleotides: 15. The germline V gene has CDR1 MNHNS and CDR2 SASEGT. CDR3 length: 15 amino acids. The CDR3 here is CAAQPGGAGSTEAFF. In nucleotides, the CDR3 is TGTGCCGCCCAACCAGGGGGCGCGGGGAGCACTGAAGCTTTCTTT.

The rearrangement links TRBV29-1 to TRBJ2-5, with TRBD1 identical over 9 bases. CDR1 and CDR2 from the germline V gene are SQVTM and ANQGSEA. V shed 5 bases, J shed 4 bases, and the junction held 11 bases outside the gene matches. The CDR3 has 15 residues. CDR3 nucleotide sequence: TGCAGCGTTATGGTCGGGACAGGGTACGGAGAGACCCAGTACTTC. This codes for CSVMVGTGYGETQYF.

Notes on this clonotype: A much more abundant neighbour one base away suggests this may be a read error. The chain combines TRBV2 with TRBJ2-1; TRBD2 matches at 11 bases. This CDR3 spans 15 amino acids. Germline assignment: CDR1 SNHLY and CDR2 FYNNEI. The trim removed 5 bases at V and 5 bases at J, leaving 5 bases unmatched. The CDR3: CASSRTSGYHNEQFF. As DNA, the CDR3 is TGTGCCAGCAGTCGGACTAGCGGGTACCACAATGAGCAGTTCTTC.

This clonotype was seen ten or more times. V and J are TRBV5-1 and TRBJ1-4; maybe TRBD1 (5 bases). Between the trimmed V and J ends, which lost 3 bases and 8 bases, there was a span of 20 bases. Germline V gene lookup returns CDR1 SGHRS and CDR2 YFSETQ. The CDR3 has 16 amino acids. The CDR3 spells CASSWGTAGVEEKLFF. The CDR3 bases are TGCGCCAGCAGCTGGGGGACGGCCGGGGTTGAGGAAAAACTGTTTTTT.

The V call is TRBV7-2, the J call TRBJ1-6; weak D call: TRBD1 (5 bases). The V and J ends lost 6 bases and 5 bases respectively, with 23 bases between them. CDR3 size: 18 residues. Per the germline V gene, CDR1 is SGHTA and CDR2 is FQGNSA. The CDR3 DNA is TGTGCCAGCAGTCGATCCGGGGCGGGGTTGAGAGATAATTCACCCCTCCACTTT. Amino acid sequence: CASSRSGAGLRDNSPLHF.

This clonotype was counted between two and nine times. The chain couples TRBV6-2 or TRBV6-3 to TRBJ2-4, with D maybe TRBD1 (6 bases). The germline V and J ends were trimmed by 7 bases and 0 bases, with 13 bases remaining between them. The CDR3 length is 15 residues. CDR1 MNHEY and CDR2 SVGEGT come from the germline V gene. CDR3 amino acids: CASTPGTLAKNIQYF. For the CDR3, the DNA is TGTGCCAGCACCCCAGGGACACTAGCCAAAAACATTCAGTACTTC.

This rearrangement joins TRBV9 to TRBJ2-3, with TRBD2 as a possible D gene (6 bases). Trimming left V 0 bases short and J 5 bases short, with 13 bases between. This CDR3 has 15 amino acids. Looked up from germline, CDR1 is SGDLS and CDR2 is YYNGEE. The CDR3, as DNA: TGTGCCAGCAGCGTAGCCGGGGAGGAGGTAGATACGCAGTATTTT. Translation: CASSVAGEEVDTQYF.

This clonotype came up once. One base away lies a much larger clone, so this may be a sequencing read error. This chain's CDR3 is CAGSFGTAYEQYF. The DNA of the CDR3 is TGTGCCGGCAGCTTTGGGACAGCCTACGAGCAGTACTTC. The chain couples TRBV7-2 to TRBJ2-7; 7 bases fit TRBD1. The CDR3 runs to 13 residues. Germline CDR1 reads SGHTA; CDR2 reads FQGNSA.

This clonotype was found many times. The V call is TRBV7-2, the J call TRBJ2-3, with 12 bases fitting TRBD2. V was clipped by 2 bases and J by 2 bases; unmatched bases: 2. There are 16 residues in the CDR3. From germline, CDR1 is SGHTA and CDR2 FQGNSA. DNA of the CDR3: TGTGCCAGCAGCTTACTAGCGGGAGGGATCACAGATACGCAGTATTTT. Encoded protein: CASSLLAGGITDTQYF.

This clonotype was counted a few times. The rearrangement uses TRBV3-1 and TRBJ2-7, with TRBD2 identical over 8 bases. Germline V CDR1 and CDR2: LGHDT, YNNKEL (reference sequence). This CDR3 is built from 16 residues. Losses at the gene ends were 4 bases for V and 6 bases for J; bases not matched to a gene: 14. The CDR3 here is CASSPHFPGLEIEQYF. The CDR3 DNA reads as TGTGCCAGCAGCCCGCACTTCCCGGGACTAGAGATCGAGCAGTACTTC.

The CDR3 DNA reads TGTGCCTGGAGTGTAGGGGCCTCTGGAAACACCATATATTTT. This encodes CAWSVGASGNTIYF. The chain carries TRBV30 and TRBJ1-3; D might be TRBD1 (5 bases). Germline CDR1 is GTSNPN and CDR2 is SVGIG (reference sequence). V was trimmed by 0 bases and J by 0 bases, leaving 6 bases between them. The CDR3 length is 14 residues.

This clonotype was recorded a few times. This chain connects TRBV10-2 to TRBJ1-6; D gene uncertain. The CDR3 sequence is 12 residues long. In germline, CDR1 is WSHSY, CDR2 SAAADI. V was cut by 1 base and J by 7 bases, with 2 bases left in between. CDR3 bases: TGCGCCAGCAGTGAGTGGAATTCACCCCTCCACTTT. Translation gives CASSEWNSPLHF.

This clonotype showed up just a few times. This chain uses TRBV6-1 with TRBJ1-5, with 8 bases that match TRBD1. CDR3 length: 14 amino acids. V lost 6 bases, J lost 7 bases, and 8 bases stayed unmatched. In germline, CDR1 is MNHNS, CDR2 SASEGT. CDR3 nucleotide sequence: TGTGCCAGCAGCCCCGACAGGGGTGCCCAGCCCCAGCATTTT. Translation gives CASSPDRGAQPQHF.

The CDR3 is CASSSLAGGLNTGELFF. Written as DNA, the CDR3 is TGTGCCAGCAGCTCGCTAGCGGGAGGGTTGAACACCGGGGAGCTGTTTTTT. The chain couples TRBV7-9 to TRBJ2-2; 12 positions match TRBD2. V lost 4 bases to trimming and J lost 1 base; unmatched junction nucleotides: 4. The CDR3 is 17 residues long. From germline, CDR1 is SEHNR and CDR2 FQNEAQ (reference sequence).

This clonotype was seen many times. The chain couples TRBV5-4 to TRBJ2-3; possibly TRBD2 for D (6 bases). Trimming pared 2 bases from V and 5 bases from J, leaving 9 bases between. CDR1 and CDR2 (germline): SGHNT, YYREEE (reference sequence). The CDR3 has 13 amino acids. CDR3 nucleotides: TGTGCCAGCAGCTTCCGGGAGTTAGATACGCAGTATTTT. Protein product: CASSFRELDTQYF.